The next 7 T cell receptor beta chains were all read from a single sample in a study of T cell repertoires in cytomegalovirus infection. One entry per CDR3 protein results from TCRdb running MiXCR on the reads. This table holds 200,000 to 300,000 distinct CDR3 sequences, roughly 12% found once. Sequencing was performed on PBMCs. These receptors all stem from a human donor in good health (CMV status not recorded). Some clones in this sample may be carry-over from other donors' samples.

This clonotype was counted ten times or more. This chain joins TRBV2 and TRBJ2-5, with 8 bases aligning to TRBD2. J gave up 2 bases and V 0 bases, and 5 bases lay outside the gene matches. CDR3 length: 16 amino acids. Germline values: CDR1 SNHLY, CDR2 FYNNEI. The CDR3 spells CASSEAAPSGQETQYF. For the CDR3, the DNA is TGTGCCAGCAGTGAAGCTGCGCCTAGCGGGCAAGAGACCCAGTACTTC.

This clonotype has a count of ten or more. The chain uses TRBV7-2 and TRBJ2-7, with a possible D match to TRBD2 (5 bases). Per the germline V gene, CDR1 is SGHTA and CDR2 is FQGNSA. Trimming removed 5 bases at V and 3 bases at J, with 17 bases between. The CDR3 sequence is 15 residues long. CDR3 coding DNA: TGTGCCAGCAGCCTCCTCAGTAACGGGAACTACGAGCAGTACTTC. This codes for CASSLLSNGNYEQYF.

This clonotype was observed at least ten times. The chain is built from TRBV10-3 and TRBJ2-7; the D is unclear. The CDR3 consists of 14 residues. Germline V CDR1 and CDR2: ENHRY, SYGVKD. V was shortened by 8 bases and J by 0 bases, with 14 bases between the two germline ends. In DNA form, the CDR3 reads TGTGCCATCTCCCCGGACGACCGCTCCTACGAGCAGTACTTC. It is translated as CAISPDDRSYEQYF.

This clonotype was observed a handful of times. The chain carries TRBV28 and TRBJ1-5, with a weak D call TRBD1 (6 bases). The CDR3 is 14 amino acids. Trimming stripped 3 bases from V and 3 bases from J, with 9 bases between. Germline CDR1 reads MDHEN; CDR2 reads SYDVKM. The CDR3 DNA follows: TGTGCCAGCAGTTTCGGGGGGCTCAATCAGCCCCAGCATTTT. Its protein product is CASSFGGLNQPQHF. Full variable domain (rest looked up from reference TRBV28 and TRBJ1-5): DVKVTQSSRYLVKRTGEKVFLECVQDMDHENMFWYRQDPGLGLRLIYFSYDVKMKEKGDIPEGYSVSREKKERFSLILESASTNQTSMYLCASSFGGLNQPQHFGDGTRLSIL.

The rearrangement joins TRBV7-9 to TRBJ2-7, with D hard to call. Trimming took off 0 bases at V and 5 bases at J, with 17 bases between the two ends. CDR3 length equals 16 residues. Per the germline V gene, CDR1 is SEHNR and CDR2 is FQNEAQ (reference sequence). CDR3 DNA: TGTGCCAGCAGCTTAGCGCTCCAGGTGAAGTTAGACGAGCAGTACTTC. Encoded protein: CASSLALQVKLDEQYF.

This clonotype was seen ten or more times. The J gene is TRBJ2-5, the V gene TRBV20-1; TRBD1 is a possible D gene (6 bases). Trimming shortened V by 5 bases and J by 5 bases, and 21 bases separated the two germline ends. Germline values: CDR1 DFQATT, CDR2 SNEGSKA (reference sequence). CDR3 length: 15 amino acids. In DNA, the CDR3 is TGCAGTGCTCCTCTTCGGACAGCCGACCCCGAGACCCAGTACTTC. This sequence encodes CSAPLRTADPETQYF.

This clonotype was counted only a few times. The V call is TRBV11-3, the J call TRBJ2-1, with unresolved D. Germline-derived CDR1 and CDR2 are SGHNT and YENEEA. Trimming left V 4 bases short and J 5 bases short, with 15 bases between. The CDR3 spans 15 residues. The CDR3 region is CASSYASDINNEQFF. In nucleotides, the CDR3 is TGTGCCAGCAGCTACGCTTCTGACATCAACAATGAGCAGTTCTTC.